Presented here are 9 T cell receptor beta chains from one specimen sequenced in a study of identical twins. One entry per CDR3 protein results from TCRdb running MiXCR on the 5' RACE reads. The table includes around 1.7 million distinct CDR3 sequences, less than 40% detected once. Input material: cord blood. These receptors all come from a newborn girl in good health.

This clonotype showed up just a few times. The rearrangement joins TRBV4-2 to TRBJ1-3; D might be TRBD1 (6 bases). V was cut by 0 bases and J by 0 bases, with 9 bases left in between. CDR1 and CDR2 from the germline V gene are LGHNA and YNFKEQ. This CDR3 spans 16 amino acids. CDR3 DNA sequence: TGTGCCAGCAGCCAAGAGGACAGCAACTCTGGAAACACCATATATTTT. The encoded protein is CASSQEDSNSGNTIYF.

This clonotype turned up a few times. The J gene is TRBJ2-3, the V gene TRBV12-3 or TRBV12-4, with TRBD2 matching over 7 bases. With V trimmed by 3 bases and J by 6 bases, 9 bases remained unmatched. The CDR3 runs to 15 residues. The CDR3 region is CASSFSSGLGDTQYF. The DNA for the CDR3 is TGTGCCAGCAGTTTTTCTAGCGGACTGGGGGATACGCAGTATTTT.

This clonotype was counted a few times. V and J are TRBV11-2 and TRBJ1-5; 9 nucleotides match TRBD1. J was trimmed by 6 bases and V by 5 bases; bases with no gene match: 5. The CDR3 runs 14 residues. Looked up from germline, CDR1 is SGHAT and CDR2 is FQNNGV. The CDR3 nucleotides read TGTGCCAGCAGCCTCAAACAGGGGGCTCAGCCCCAGCATTTT. Amino acids: CASSLKQGAQPQHF.

This clonotype was detected only a few times. The V call is TRBV7-2, the J call TRBJ1-1, with TRBD1 as a possible D gene (6 bases). CDR1 is SGHTA and CDR2 is FQGNSA in the germline V gene. The CDR3 extends over 14 amino acids. V was shortened by 3 bases and J by 3 bases, with 11 bases between the two germline ends. The CDR3 region has the DNA TGTGCCAGCAGCTTCAGGGGAGGGGACACTGAAGCTTTCTTT. Translation gives CASSFRGGDTEAFF.

The chain joins TRBV20-1 to TRBJ2-7, with D hard to call. The V end was cut by 3 bases, the J end by 0 bases, with 9 bases between. This CDR3 region has 13 residues. Per germline, CDR1 DFQATT and CDR2 SNEGSKA (reference sequence). The CDR3 region has the DNA TGCAGTGCTAGTGAGAAGTACTCCTACGAGCAGTACTTC. This sequence encodes CSASEKYSYEQYF.

This sequence joins TRBV29-1 and TRBJ1-1; D possibly corresponds to TRBD1 (5 bases). CDR1 is SQVTM and CDR2 is ANQGSEA in the germline V gene. The CDR3 is 13 amino acids. The germline V and J ends were trimmed by 4 bases and 0 bases, with 9 bases remaining between them. The CDR3 spells CSVGGGVNTEAFF. CDR3 nucleotide sequence: TGCAGCGTTGGGGGGGGGGTGAACACTGAAGCTTTCTTT.

This rearrangement joins TRBV6-1 to TRBJ2-1, with 11 bases matching TRBD2. Germline CDR1 MNHNS, CDR2 SASEGT. This CDR3 is 15 amino acids long. Trimming took 3 bases from V and 5 from J; bases not matched to a gene: 3. CDR3 sequence: CASSDGLAGNNEQFF. For the CDR3, the DNA is TGTGCCAGCAGTGACGGACTAGCGGGTAACAATGAGCAGTTCTTC.

The CDR3: CSASSAGGSYEQYF. CDR3 sequence (DNA): TGCAGTGCTAGTTCAGCGGGAGGTTCCTACGAGCAGTACTTC. The V gene is TRBV20-1, the J gene TRBJ2-7; 9 nucleotides align to TRBD2. The J segment lost 1 base and the V segment lost 3 bases, leaving 4 bases of the junction unmatched. Germline CDR1 and CDR2: DFQATT and SNEGSKA (reference sequence). This CDR3 has 14 amino acids.

As regards this clonotype: This likely comes from a read error, as the CDR3 has no conserved phenylalanine or tryptophan at its end. The chain uses TRBV6-1 and TRBJ2-7, with 11 nucleotides matching TRBD2. Germline V gene sequence: CDR1 MNHNS, CDR2 SASEGT. V dropped 2 bases and J dropped 1; count of bases not matched to a gene: 4. The CDR3 runs 16 residues. CDR3 bases: TGTGCCAGCAGTGAAAAACTAGCGGGAGAATCCTACGAGCAGTACTGC. Translated, it gives CASSEKLAGESYEQYC.